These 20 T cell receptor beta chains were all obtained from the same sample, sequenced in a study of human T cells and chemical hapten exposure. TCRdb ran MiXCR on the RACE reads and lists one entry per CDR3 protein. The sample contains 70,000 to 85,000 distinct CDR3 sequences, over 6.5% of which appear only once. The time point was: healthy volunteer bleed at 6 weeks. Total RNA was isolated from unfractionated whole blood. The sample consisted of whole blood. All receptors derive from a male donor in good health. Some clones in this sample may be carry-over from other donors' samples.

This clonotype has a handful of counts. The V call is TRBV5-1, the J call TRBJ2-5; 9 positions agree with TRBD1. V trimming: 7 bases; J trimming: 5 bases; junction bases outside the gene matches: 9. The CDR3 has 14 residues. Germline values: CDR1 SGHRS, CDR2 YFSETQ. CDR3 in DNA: TGCGCCAGCCGCCCGACAGGGGGTGCGGAGACCCAGTACTTC. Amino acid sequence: CASRPTGGAETQYF.

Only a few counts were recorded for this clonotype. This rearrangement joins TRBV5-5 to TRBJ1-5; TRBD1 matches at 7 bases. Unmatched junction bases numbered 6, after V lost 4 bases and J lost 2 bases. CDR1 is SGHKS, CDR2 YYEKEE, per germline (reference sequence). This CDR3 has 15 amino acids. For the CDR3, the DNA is TGTGCCAGCAGCCACAGGGGTGATGGCAATCAGCCCCAGCATTTT. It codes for CASSHRGDGNQPQHF.

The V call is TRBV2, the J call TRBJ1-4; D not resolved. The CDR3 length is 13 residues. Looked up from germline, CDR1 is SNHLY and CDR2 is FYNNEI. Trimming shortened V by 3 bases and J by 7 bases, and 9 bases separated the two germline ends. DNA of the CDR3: TGTGCCAGCAGTGATGAGACCGGTGAAAAACTGTTTTTT. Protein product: CASSDETGEKLFF. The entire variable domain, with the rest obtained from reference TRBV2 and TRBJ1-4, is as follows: EPEVTQTPSHQVTQMGQEVILRCVPISNHLYFYWYRQILGQKVEFLVSFYNNEISEKSEIFDDQFSVERPDGSNFTLKIRSTKLEDSAMYFCASSDETGEKLFFGSGTQLSVL.

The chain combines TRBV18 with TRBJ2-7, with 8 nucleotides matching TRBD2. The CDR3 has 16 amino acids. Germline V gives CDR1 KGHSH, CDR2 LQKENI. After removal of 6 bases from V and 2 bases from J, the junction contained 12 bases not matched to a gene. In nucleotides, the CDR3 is TGTGCCAGCTCGCCCCGAAGCGGGAGACTCCCCTACGAGCAGTACTTC. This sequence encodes CASSPRSGRLPYEQYF.

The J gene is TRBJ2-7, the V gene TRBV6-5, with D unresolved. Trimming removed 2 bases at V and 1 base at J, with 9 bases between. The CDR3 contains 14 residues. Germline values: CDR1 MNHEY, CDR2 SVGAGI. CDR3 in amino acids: CASSYLRPSYEQYF. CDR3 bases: TGTGCCAGCAGTTACCTGCGGCCATCCTACGAGCAGTACTTC.

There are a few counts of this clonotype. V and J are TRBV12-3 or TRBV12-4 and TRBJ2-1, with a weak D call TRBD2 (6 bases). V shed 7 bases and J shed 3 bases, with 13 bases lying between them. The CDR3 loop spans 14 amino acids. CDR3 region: CASTGTVVYNEQFF. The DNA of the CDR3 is TGTGCCAGCACAGGGACTGTCGTCTACAATGAGCAGTTCTTC.

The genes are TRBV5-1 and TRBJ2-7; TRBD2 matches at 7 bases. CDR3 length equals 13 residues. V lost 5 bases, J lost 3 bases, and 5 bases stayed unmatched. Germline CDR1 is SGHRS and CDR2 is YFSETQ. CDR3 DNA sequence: TGCGCCAGCAGTGAGGGCGGGGGCTACGAGCAGTACTTC. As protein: CASSEGGGYEQYF. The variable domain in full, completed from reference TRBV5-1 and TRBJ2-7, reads KAGVTQTPRYLIKTRGQQVTLSCSPISGHRSVSWYQQTPGQGLQFLFEYFSETQRNKGNFPGRFSGRQFSNSRSEMNVSTLELGDSALYLCASSEGGGYEQYFGPGTRLTVT.

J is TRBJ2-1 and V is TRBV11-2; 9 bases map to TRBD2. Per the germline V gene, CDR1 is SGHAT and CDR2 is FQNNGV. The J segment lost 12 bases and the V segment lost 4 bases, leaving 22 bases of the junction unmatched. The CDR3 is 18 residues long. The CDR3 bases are TGTGCCAGCAGCTATAAGGGCCCTAGGCTAGCGGGACCTTACAGGCAGTTCTTC. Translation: CASSYKGPRLAGPYRQFF.

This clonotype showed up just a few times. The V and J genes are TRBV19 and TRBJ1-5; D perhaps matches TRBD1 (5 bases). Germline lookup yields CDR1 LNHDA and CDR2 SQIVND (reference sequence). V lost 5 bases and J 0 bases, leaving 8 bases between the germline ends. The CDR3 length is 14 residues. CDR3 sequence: CASSRTFSNQPQHF. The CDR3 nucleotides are TGTGCCAGTAGTCGGACATTTAGCAATCAGCCCCAGCATTTT. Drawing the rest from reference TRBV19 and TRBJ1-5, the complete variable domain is DGGITQSPKYLFRKEGQNVTLSCEQNLNHDAMYWYRQDPGQGLRLIYYSQIVNDFQKGDIAEGYSVSREKKESFPLTVTSAQKNPTAFYLCASSRTFSNQPQHFGDGTRLSIL.

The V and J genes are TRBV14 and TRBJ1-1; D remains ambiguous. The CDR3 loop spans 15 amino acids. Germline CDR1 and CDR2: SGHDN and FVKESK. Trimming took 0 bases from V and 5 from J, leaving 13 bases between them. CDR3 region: CASSQDWSPRTEAFF. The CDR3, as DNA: TGTGCCAGCAGCCAAGATTGGTCACCGCGGACTGAAGCTTTCTTT.

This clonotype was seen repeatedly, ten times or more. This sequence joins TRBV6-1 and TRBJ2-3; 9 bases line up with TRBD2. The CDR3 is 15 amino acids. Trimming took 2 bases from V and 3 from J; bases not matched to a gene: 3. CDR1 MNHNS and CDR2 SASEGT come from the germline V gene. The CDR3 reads CASSETGLATDTQYF. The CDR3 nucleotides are TGTGCCAGCAGTGAAACGGGACTAGCAACAGATACGCAGTATTTT.

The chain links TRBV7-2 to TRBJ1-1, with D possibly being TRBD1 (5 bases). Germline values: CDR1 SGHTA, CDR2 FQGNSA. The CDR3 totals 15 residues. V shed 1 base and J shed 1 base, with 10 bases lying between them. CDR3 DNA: TGTGCCAGCAGCTTAGAGCAGGGAAAGAACACTGAAGCTTTCTTT. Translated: CASSLEQGKNTEAFF.

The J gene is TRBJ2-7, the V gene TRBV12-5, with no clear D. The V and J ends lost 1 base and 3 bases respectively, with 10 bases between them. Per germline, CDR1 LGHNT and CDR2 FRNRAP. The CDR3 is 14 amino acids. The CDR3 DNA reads TGTGCTAGTGGTTTGGAACAGCGAATCTACGAGCAGTACTTC. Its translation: CASGLEQRIYEQYF.

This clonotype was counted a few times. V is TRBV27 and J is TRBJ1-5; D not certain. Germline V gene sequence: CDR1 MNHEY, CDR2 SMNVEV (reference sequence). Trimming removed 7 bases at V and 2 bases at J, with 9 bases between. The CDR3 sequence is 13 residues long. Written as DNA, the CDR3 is TGTGCCAGCAAACCGGGTGGCAATCAGCCCCAGCATTTT. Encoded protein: CASKPGGNQPQHF.

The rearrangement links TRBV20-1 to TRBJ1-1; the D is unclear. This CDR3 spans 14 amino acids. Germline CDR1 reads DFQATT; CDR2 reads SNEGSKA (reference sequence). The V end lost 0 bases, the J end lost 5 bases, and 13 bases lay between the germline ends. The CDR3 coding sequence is TGCAGTGCTAGAGATCAGTTAGGGTTTACTGAAGCTTTCTTT. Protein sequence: CSARDQLGFTEAFF.

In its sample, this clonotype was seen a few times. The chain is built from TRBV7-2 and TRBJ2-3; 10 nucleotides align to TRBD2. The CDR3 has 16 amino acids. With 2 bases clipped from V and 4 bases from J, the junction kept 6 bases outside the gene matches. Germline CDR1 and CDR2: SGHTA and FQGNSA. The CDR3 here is CASSLLLAGEADTQYF. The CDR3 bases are TGTGCCAGCAGCTTATTGCTAGCGGGAGAGGCAGATACGCAGTATTTT.

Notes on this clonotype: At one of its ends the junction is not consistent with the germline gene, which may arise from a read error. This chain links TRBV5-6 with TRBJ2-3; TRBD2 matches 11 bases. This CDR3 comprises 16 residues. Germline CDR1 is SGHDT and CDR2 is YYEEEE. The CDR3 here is CASSLEGTSGTDTQCF. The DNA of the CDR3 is TGTGCCAGCAGCTTGGAAGGGACTAGCGGCACAGATACGCAGTGTTTT.

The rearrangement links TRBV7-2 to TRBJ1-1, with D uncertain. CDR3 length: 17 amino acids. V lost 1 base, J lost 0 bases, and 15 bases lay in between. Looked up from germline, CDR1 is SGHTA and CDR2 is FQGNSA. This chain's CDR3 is CASSLDPPVLLNTEAFF. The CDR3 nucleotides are TGTGCCAGCAGCTTAGACCCCCCGGTACTGCTGAACACTGAAGCTTTCTTT. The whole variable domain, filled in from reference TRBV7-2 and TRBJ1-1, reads GAGVSQSPSNKVTEKGKDVELRCDPISGHTALYWYRQSLGQGLEFLIYFQGNSAPDKSGLPSDRFSAERTGGSVSTLTIQRTQQEDSAVYLCASSLDPPVLLNTEAFFGQGTRLTVV.

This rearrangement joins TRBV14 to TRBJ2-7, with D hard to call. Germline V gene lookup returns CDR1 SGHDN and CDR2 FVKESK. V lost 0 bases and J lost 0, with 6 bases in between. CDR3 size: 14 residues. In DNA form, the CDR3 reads TGTGCCAGCAGCCAAGAGACCCACTCCTACGAGCAGTACTTC. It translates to CASSQETHSYEQYF.

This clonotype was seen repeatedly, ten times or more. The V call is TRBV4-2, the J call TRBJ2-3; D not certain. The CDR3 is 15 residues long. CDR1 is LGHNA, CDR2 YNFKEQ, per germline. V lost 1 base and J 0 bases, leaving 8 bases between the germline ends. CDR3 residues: CASSQGTPSTDTQYF. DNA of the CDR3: TGTGCCAGCAGCCAAGGGACCCCTAGCACAGATACGCAGTATTTT.